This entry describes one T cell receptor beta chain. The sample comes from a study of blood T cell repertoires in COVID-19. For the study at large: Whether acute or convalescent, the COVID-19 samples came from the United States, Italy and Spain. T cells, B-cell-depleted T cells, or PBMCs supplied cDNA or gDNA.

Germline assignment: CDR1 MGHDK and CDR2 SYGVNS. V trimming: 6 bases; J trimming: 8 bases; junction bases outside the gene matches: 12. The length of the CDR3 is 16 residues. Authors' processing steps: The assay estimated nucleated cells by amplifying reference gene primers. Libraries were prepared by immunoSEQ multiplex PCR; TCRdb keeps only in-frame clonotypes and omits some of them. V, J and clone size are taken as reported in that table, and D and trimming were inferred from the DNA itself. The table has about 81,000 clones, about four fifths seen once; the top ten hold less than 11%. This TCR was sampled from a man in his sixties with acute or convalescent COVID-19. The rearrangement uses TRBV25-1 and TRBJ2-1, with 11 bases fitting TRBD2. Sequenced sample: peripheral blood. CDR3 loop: CASREIAGGPFDEQFF. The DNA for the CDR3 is TGTGCCAGCAGGGAAATAGCGGGAGGGCCGTTTGATGAGCAGTTCTTC.